This TCR beta chain was documented in a study of tumor-infiltrating lymphocytes in primary liver carcinoma. Study information: The study included patients who were men and women aged 30 to 69 years. These were node-negative, non-metastatic T1-T3 tumors of roughly 4 to 11 cm.

Per the germline V gene, CDR1 is SGHAT and CDR2 is FQNNGV. The CDR3 contains 17 residues. A constant-region primer served to make TCR beta cDNA from roughly 500 ng total RNA. Libraries of TCR beta came from three nested multiplex PCR rounds with slightly modified ARM-PCR. TRBV1-TRBV30 forward primers paired with a C-beta reverse primer drove the first two PCR rounds, around 9 cycles each. TCRdb processed the multiplex PCR reads anew with MiXCR; each CDR3 protein has one entry. This repertoire shows roughly 78,000 distinct CDR3 sequences, 65% to 75% found once; its top ten account for approximately 14%. Investigators took RNA and DNA out together from roughly 21-30 mg of unsorted bulk tissue. Study-level results: It was observed that only about 8-25% of the top clones appeared in every one of the five tumor regions.

For this clonotype: Antigen specificity is unknown. One end of the junction does not line up with germline, which may come from a read error.

The receptor's source is a woman aged 55 to 70 with primary liver carcinoma and hepatitis B virus infection. The chain joins TRBV11-2 to TRBJ2-5, with D possibly TRBD2 on 6 matching bases. Sample: liver tumor tissue from sampling region 4. Subset denoted: tumor region T4, right-lateral pole. The CDR3 region has the DNA TGTGCCAGCGGCTTCGGGCCAGCGGCTGGCGGGAAGGAGACCCGGTACTTC. It specifies CASGFGPAAGGKETRYF.